This T cell receptor (beta chain) was sequenced in a study of CD8 T cells in ankylosing spondylitis listed by TCRdb under 2017. At the level of the whole study: The study profiled T cell receptor beta repertoires in healthy donors and ankylosing spondylitis patients to find disease-linked TCR variants. Peripheral blood samples were taken, and synovial fluid was additionally collected from ankylosing spondylitis patients. In total, the full study cohort was made up of some 100 healthy donors and more than 20 ankylosing spondylitis patients.

What the research found in general, with its limitations: The disease-linked clones were reported to be significantly enriched in matched synovial fluid samples from ankylosing spondylitis patients. In peripheral blood, the disease-linked clones were found at relatively low frequencies and had a CD8+ phenotype. A TCR beta motif of several highly homologous amino acid variants appeared characteristic of blood from ankylosing spondylitis patients. Some of the motif variants had been reported before in the synovial fluid and blood of reactive arthritis patients, a finding that suggests common disease-initiation mechanisms.

V is clipped by 2 bases and J by 3 bases, and the sequence between their germline boundaries is 8 bases long. From cysteine to phenylalanine, the CDR3 is 13 amino acids long. CDR3 DNA only is kept here, 39 bases in frame from base 1. The germline V gene (reference sequence) specifies SEHNR as CDR1 and FQNEAQ as CDR2. For sequencing, an Illumina HiSeq 2500 was employed. TCR beta libraries were prepared by quantitative 5'-RACE with molecular barcodes. Regarding the original processing steps: A new computational method based on a probabilistic model of VDJ rearrangement was used to identify disease-linked TCR variants. The public sequencing data were trimmed at Q25 with fastp and processed into clonotypes with MiXCR by TCRdb, which kept only in-frame beta chains. Entries that share a CDR3 protein sequence are merged under the most common genes and DNA. TCRdb's processing, not the authors' own work, is the source of the V and J calls. In all, the sample holds 200,000 to 250,000 distinct CDR3 sequences, and about 7% of those were seen once. Of the sample, 14% is held by the ten largest clones.

For this clonotype: Its target antigen remains unknown. Base qualities were left out, and no much larger clone turns up one base away.

This sequence was found in a male donor with ankylosing spondylitis. The V and J genes are TRBV7-9 and TRBJ2-7; too little of a D gene remains to name it. Sequenced: blood, either unsorted or a sorted T cell fraction (not recorded which). The CDR3 region has the sequence CASSLTELYEQYF. DNA sequence: TGTGCCAGCAGCTTAACAGAGCTCTACGAGCAGTACTTC.